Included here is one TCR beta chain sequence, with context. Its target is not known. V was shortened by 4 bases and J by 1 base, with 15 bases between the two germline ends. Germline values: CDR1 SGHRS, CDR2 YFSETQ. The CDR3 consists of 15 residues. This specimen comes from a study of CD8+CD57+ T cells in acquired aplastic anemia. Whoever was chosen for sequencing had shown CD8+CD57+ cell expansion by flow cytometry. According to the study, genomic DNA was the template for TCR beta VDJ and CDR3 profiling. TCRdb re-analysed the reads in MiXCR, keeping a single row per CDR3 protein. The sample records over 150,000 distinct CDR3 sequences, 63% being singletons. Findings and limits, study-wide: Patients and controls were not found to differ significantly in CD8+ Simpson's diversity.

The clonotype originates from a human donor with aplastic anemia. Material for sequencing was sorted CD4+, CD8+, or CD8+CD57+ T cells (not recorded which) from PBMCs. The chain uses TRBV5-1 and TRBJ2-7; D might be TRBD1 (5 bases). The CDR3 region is CASSLTGQPSYEQYF. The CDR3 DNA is TGCGCCAGCAGCCTGACTGGACAACCTTCCTACGAGCAGTACTTC.